Detailed here is one T cell receptor beta chain. The CDR3 ends on some other residue instead of the conserved phenylalanine or tryptophan, so this is likely a read error. These data originate in a study of CD8 T cells in ankylosing spondylitis. The CDR3 is made up of 12 amino acids. Germline loops: CDR1 SQVTM, CDR2 ANQGSEA. The V and J ends lost 7 bases and 3 bases, in that order; junction bases with no gene match: 4. Quantitative 5'-RACE with molecular barcodes produced the TCR beta libraries. MiXCR, run by TCRdb on the 5' RACE reads, gives a single entry per CDR3 protein. The data contain around 280,000 distinct CDR3 sequences, around 20% of them singletons.

The TCR originated in a male donor with ankylosing spondylitis or in good health (not recorded which). The sequencing sample was made of blood, either unsorted or a sorted T cell fraction (not recorded which). This chain links TRBV29-1 with TRBJ2-5, with TRBD1 identical over 8 bases. Here the CDR3 DNA reads TGCAGCGAGAAGACAGGGGAAGAGACCCAGTACTAC. Its translation: CSEKTGEETQYY.